The 10 T cell receptor beta chains presented below share a single source sample, sequenced in a study of graft-versus-host responses after intestinal transplantation. For these receptors, no antigen is known. TCRdb's copy holds only in-frame clones and misses some; the assay was immunoSEQ multiplex PCR. The table has 80,000 to 90,000 clones, roughly 90% seen once. The material sequenced was unstimulated CD4+ T cells sorted from spleen or lymph node cells, taken before intestinal transplant. The receptors derive from a human donor who received an intestinal transplant.

The chain couples TRBV11-3 to TRBJ2-5, with TRBD1 matching over 11 bases. Germline-derived CDR1 and CDR2 are SGHNT and YENEEA. J was trimmed by 5 bases and V by 5 bases; bases with no gene match: 7. The CDR3 spans 15 residues. CDR3 nucleotide sequence: TGTGCCAGCAGCCCCGGACAGGGGGCGTCGGAGACCCAGTACTTC. Protein sequence: CASSPGQGASETQYF. Complete variable domain (other parts from reference TRBV11-3 and TRBJ2-5): EAGVVQSPRYKIIEKKQPVAFWCNPISGHNTLYWYLQNLGQGPELLIRYENEEAVDDSQLPKDRFSAERLKGVDSTLKIQPAELGDSAVYLCASSPGQGASETQYFGPGTRLLVL.

The CDR3 here is CASSPSRDMGQYF. The CDR3 DNA follows: TGTGCCAGCAGCCCCTCCAGGGATATGGGGCAGTACTTC. The chain joins TRBV7-2 to TRBJ2-7, with a possible D match to TRBD1 (5 bases). The V end lost 5 bases, the J end lost 9 bases, and 17 bases lay between the germline ends. CDR3 length equals 13 residues. Germline CDR1 SGHTA, CDR2 FQGNSA.

This chain uses TRBV9 with TRBJ1-3; D is undetermined. CDR1 and CDR2 (germline): SGDLS, YYNGEE. Trimming took off 3 bases at V and 3 bases at J, with 4 bases between the two ends. CDR3 length: 12 residues. In DNA, the CDR3 is TGTGCCAGCAGCGGAGGTGGAAACACCATATATTTT. Translating gives CASSGGGNTIYF. Filled out from reference TRBV9 and TRBJ1-3, the complete variable domain reads DSGVTQTPKHLITATGQRVTLRCSPRSGDLSVYWYQQSLDQGLQFLIQYYNGEERAKGNILERFSAQQFPDLHSELNLSSLELGDSALYFCASSGGGNTIYFGEGSWLTVV.

The V gene is TRBV21-1, the J gene TRBJ1-2. TRBV21-1 is a pseudogene segment. This CDR3 spans 15 amino acids. The CDR3 bases are TGTGCCAGCACCCTTCCCCCGGGGGTGTGCTATGGCTACACCTTC. Residues: CASTLPPGVCYGYTF.

V gene TRBV18 combines with J gene TRBJ2-7; no clear D gene. Germline V gene sequence: CDR1 KGHSH, CDR2 LQKENI. CDR3 length: 14 amino acids. Trimming cost V 3 bases and J 3 bases, with 12 bases left between them. CDR3 region: CASSPGGTHYEQYF. The CDR3, as DNA: TGTGCCAGCTCACCTGGCGGCACCCACTACGAGCAGTACTTC.

This chain links TRBV5-5 with TRBJ2-3, with D unresolved. Trimming took 2 bases from V and 7 from J, leaving 8 bases between them. This CDR3 contains 12 residues. The germline V gene has CDR1 SGHKS and CDR2 YYEKEE (reference sequence). CDR3 sequence reads: CASSFGSYTQYF. The CDR3 region has the DNA TGTGCCAGCAGCTTCGGTTCCTATACGCAGTATTTT.

The chain links TRBV4-1 to TRBJ2-1, with TRBD2 matching over 8 bases. From germline, CDR1 is MGHRA and CDR2 YSYEKL. This CDR3 is 22 amino acids long. Trimming removed 4 bases from V and 2 bases from J; junction bases left unmatched: 25. Written as DNA, the CDR3 is TGCGCCAGCAGCCGCCGGGGAGACAAATCGGGGGGGCCAACGGGGACCTACAATGAGCAGTTCTTC. This codes for CASSRRGDKSGGPTGTYNEQFF.

The genes are TRBV9 and TRBJ1-1, with D possibly TRBD1 on 5 matching bases. Deletions cut 0 bases from V and 4 bases from J, with 10 bases between. The CDR3 runs to 14 residues. Germline CDR1 is SGDLS and CDR2 is YYNGEE. CDR3 in DNA: TGTGCCAGCAGCGTAGATGGCGGGGGCACTGAAGCTTTCTTT. It specifies CASSVDGGGTEAFF.

The V call is TRBV10-1, the J call TRBJ2-3, with a weak D call TRBD1 (5 bases). With 5 bases removed from V and 4 bases from J, the gap between germline ends came to 10 bases. Germline CDR1 reads WNHNN; CDR2 reads SYGVQD (reference sequence). The CDR3 consists of 13 residues. For the CDR3, the DNA is TGCGCCAGCAGTATGCAGGGCGCAGATACGCAGTATTTT. Protein product: CASSMQGADTQYF.

This clone was seen a few times. The chain carries TRBV6-6 and TRBJ1-6; unclear D gene. This CDR3 has 12 residues. Germline V lookup: CDR1 MNHNY, CDR2 SVGAGI (reference sequence). The germline V and J ends were trimmed by 6 bases and 5 bases, with 5 bases remaining between them. Written as DNA, the CDR3 is TGTGCCAGCAGGGAGAATAATTCACCCCTCCACTTT. Translation: CASRENNSPLHF.